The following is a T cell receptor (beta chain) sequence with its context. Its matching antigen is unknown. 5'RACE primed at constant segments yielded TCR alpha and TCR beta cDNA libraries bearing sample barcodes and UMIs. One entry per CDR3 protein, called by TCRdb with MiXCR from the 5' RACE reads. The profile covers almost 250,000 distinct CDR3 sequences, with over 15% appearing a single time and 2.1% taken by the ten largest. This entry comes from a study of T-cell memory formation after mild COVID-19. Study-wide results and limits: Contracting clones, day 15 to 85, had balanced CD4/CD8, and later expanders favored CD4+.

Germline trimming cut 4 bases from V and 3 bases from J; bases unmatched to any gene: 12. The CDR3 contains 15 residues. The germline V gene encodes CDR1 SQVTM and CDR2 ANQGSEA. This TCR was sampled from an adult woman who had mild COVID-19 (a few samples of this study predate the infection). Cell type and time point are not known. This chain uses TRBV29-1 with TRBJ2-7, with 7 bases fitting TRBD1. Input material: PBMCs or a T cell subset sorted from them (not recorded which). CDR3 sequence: CSVVKGLGQSYEQYF. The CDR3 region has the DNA TGCAGCGTTGTAAAAGGCCTGGGACAGAGCTACGAGCAGTACTTC.